Presented here are 29 T cell receptor beta chains from one specimen sequenced in a study of blood T cell repertoires in COVID-19. This table comes from immunoSEQ multiplex PCR, and its TCRdb copy is limited to in-frame clones, with some not included. The sample consists of some 300,000 clones, nearly 90% of them appearing once. The sample consisted of peripheral blood. The receptors stem from a woman in her forties with COVID-19, enrolled during active disease.

The genes are TRBV27 and TRBJ1-1; 8 nucleotides match TRBD1. The V gene end was trimmed by 5 bases and the J gene end by 0 bases; junction bases not matched to a gene: 11. Germline V lookup: CDR1 MNHEY, CDR2 SMNVEV (reference sequence). CDR3 length: 17 residues. As DNA, the CDR3 is TGTGCCAGCAGTCTTGCAGGGGGCGATAGGATGAACACTGAAGCTTTCTTT. The encoded protein is CASSLAGGDRMNTEAFF.

The V call is TRBV6-5, the J call TRBJ2-2; possibly TRBD1 for D (5 bases). The CDR3 covers 15 residues. V shed 7 bases and J shed 1 base, with 13 bases lying between them. Germline loops: CDR1 MNHEY, CDR2 SVGAGI. The CDR3 coding sequence is TGTGCCAGCACCAAACTAAGGGGGAACACCGGGGAGCTGTTTTTT. Its translation: CASTKLRGNTGELFF.

Only a few counts were recorded for this clone. The genes are TRBV6-6 and TRBJ2-7, with D possibly being TRBD1 (5 bases). In germline, CDR1 is MNHNY, CDR2 SVGAGI (reference sequence). The CDR3 covers 13 residues. The V end lost 10 bases, the J end lost 4 bases, and 17 bases lay between the germline ends. This chain's CDR3 is CATLQGAVYEQYF. The CDR3 DNA is TGTGCCACCCTCCAAGGGGCTGTGTACGAGCAGTACTTC.

The chain combines TRBV3-1 (or the pseudogene TRBV3-2) with TRBJ2-1, with 12 bases that match TRBD2. Losses at the gene ends were 2 bases for V and 3 bases for J; bases not matched to a gene: 11. CDR1 is LGHDT, CDR2 YNNKEL, per germline (reference sequence). This CDR3 region has 19 residues. The CDR3 spells CASSQNRLAGATHYNEQFF. In DNA form, the CDR3 reads TGTGCCAGCAGCCAAAACAGACTAGCGGGGGCCACCCACTACAATGAGCAGTTCTTC.

This sequence joins TRBV7-9 and TRBJ2-7; 11 bases map to TRBD1. The CDR3 sequence is 14 residues long. J gave up 6 bases and V 5 bases, and 6 bases lay outside the gene matches. The germline V gene encodes CDR1 SEHNR and CDR2 FQNEAQ (reference sequence). The CDR3 protein is CASSIRDRGTEQYF. The CDR3 nucleotides read TGTGCCAGCAGCATCCGGGACAGGGGGACCGAGCAGTACTTC. The variable domain in full, completed from reference TRBV7-9 and TRBJ2-7, reads DTGVSQNPRHKITKRGQNVTFRCDPISEHNRLYWYRQTLGQGPEFLTYFQNEAQLEKSRLLSDRFSAERPKGSFSTLEIQRTEQGDSAMYLCASSIRDRGTEQYFGPGTRLTVT.

The chain has TRBV6-5 and TRBJ2-5; 9 bases fit TRBD1. CDR1 MNHEY and CDR2 SVGAGI come from the germline V gene. The V gene end was trimmed by 7 bases and the J gene end by 4 bases; junction bases not matched to a gene: 10. The CDR3 loop spans 15 amino acids. For the CDR3, the DNA is TGTGCCAGCACCCGGGGGACAGGGTCGACAGAGACCCAGTACTTC. Its protein is CASTRGTGSTETQYF.

The chain uses TRBV5-8 and TRBJ1-5, with a possible D match to TRBD1 (6 bases). The germline V gene encodes CDR1 SGHTS and CDR2 YDEGEE. The V end lost 6 bases, the J end lost 1 base, and 14 bases lay between the germline ends. CDR3 length equals 15 residues. In DNA form, the CDR3 reads TGTGCCAGCACCAAAGGGGGTAGGAGCAATCAGCCCCAGCATTTT. Translation: CASTKGGRSNQPQHF.

The chain links TRBV4-2 to TRBJ2-1, with 12 bases identical to TRBD2. Germline CDR1 reads LGHNA; CDR2 reads YNFKEQ. This CDR3 spans 18 amino acids. With 2 bases clipped from V and 3 bases from J, the junction kept 8 bases outside the gene matches. Here the CDR3 reads CASSQLAGGPGNYNEQFF. The CDR3 region has the DNA TGTGCCAGCAGCCAACTAGCGGGGGGGCCGGGTAACTACAATGAGCAGTTCTTC.

This clone was detected only a few times. V gene TRBV18 combines with J gene TRBJ2-7; D perhaps matches TRBD2 (5 bases). The germline CDR1 and CDR2 sequences are KGHSH and LQKENI. CDR3 length: 13 residues. V was cut by 4 bases and J by 4 bases, with 11 bases left in between. CDR3 amino acids: CASSQLADYEQYF. DNA for the CDR3: TGTGCCAGCTCACAGCTAGCTGATTACGAGCAGTACTTC.

The V gene is TRBV19, the J gene TRBJ1-5; D possibly corresponds to TRBD1 (5 bases). The CDR3 consists of 16 residues. The V end was cut by 5 bases, the J end by 1 base, with 15 bases between. From germline, CDR1 is LNHDA and CDR2 SQIVND (reference sequence). The CDR3 spells CASSVRLGDSNQPQHF. The CDR3 DNA reads as TGTGCCAGTAGTGTTCGACTAGGGGACAGCAATCAGCCCCAGCATTTT.

This chain uses TRBV7-2 with TRBJ1-5; 8 nucleotides agree with TRBD1. CDR1 is SGHTA, CDR2 FQGNSA, per germline. The CDR3 is 15 amino acids. J lost 5 bases, V lost 3 bases, and 6 bases had no gene match. The CDR3 spells CASSFQGAADQPQHF. DNA for the CDR3: TGTGCCAGCAGCTTTCAGGGGGCGGCTGATCAGCCCCAGCATTTT.

The rearrangement joins TRBV11-2 to TRBJ2-7; a weak D match, TRBD2 (6 bases). The germline V and J ends were trimmed by 5 bases and 0 bases, with 14 bases remaining between them. This CDR3 has 15 amino acids. The germline CDR1 and CDR2 sequences are SGHAT and FQNNGV. The CDR3 sequence is CASSLRSGSSYEQYF. The DNA for the CDR3 is TGTGCCAGCAGCCTGCGAAGCGGGTCCTCCTACGAGCAGTACTTC.

The rearrangement links TRBV4-3 to TRBJ1-2, with D maybe TRBD1 (5 bases). This CDR3 comprises 16 residues. From germline, CDR1 is LGHNA and CDR2 YSLEER. Trimming left V 4 bases short and J 0 bases short, with 15 bases between. CDR3 sequence: CASSPARGSANYGYTF. In DNA form, the CDR3 reads TGCGCCAGCAGCCCGGCCCGGGGGTCAGCTAACTATGGCTACACCTTC.

The genes are TRBV6-5 and TRBJ2-1; D is perhaps TRBD2 (6 bases). The CDR3 is 16 amino acids. CDR1 is MNHEY, CDR2 SVGAGI, per germline. V lost 2 bases to trimming and J lost 3 bases, with 14 bases between them. The CDR3 nucleotides read TGTGCCAGCAGTTACCACCTGGCGCGGGACTACAATGAGCAGTTCTTC. Its protein is CASSYHLARDYNEQFF.

The genes are TRBV24-1 and TRBJ2-1, with 8 nucleotides matching TRBD1. This CDR3 is 16 amino acids long. Germline V gene data show CDR1 as KGHDR and CDR2 as SFDVKD. With 3 bases clipped from V and 0 bases from J, the junction kept 3 bases outside the gene matches. As DNA, the CDR3 is TGTGCCACCAGTGATCGACAGGGGAACTCCTACAATGAGCAGTTCTTC. This codes for CATSDRQGNSYNEQFF.

The rearrangement links TRBV9 to TRBJ2-2; TRBD1 matches 9 bases. From germline, CDR1 is SGDLS and CDR2 YYNGEE. Trimming cost V 7 bases and J 5 bases; bases outside gene matches: 9. This CDR3 is 15 amino acids long. In DNA, the CDR3 is TGTGCCAGCTCCAGGGGACAGGGTTGGACCGGGGAGCTGTTTTTT. This sequence encodes CASSRGQGWTGELFF.

To note about this clone: Within the sample, other DNA sequences also encode this same CDR3. This chain uses TRBV6-2 or TRBV6-3 with TRBJ1-2; possibly TRBD1 for D (5 bases). The CDR3 contains 13 residues. The V gene lost 4 bases and the J gene lost 4 bases, with 10 bases spanning the gap. Germline values: CDR1 MNHEY, CDR2 SVGEGT. The CDR3, as DNA: TGTGCCAGCAGTTCCGGGCAGGGCTATGGCTACACCTTC. This gives the protein CASSSGQGYGYTF.

J is TRBJ1-5 and V is TRBV2, with D perhaps TRBD1 (6 bases). The V gene lost 8 bases and the J gene lost 3 bases, with 11 bases spanning the gap. CDR3 size: 13 residues. The germline V gene encodes CDR1 SNHLY and CDR2 FYNNEI. CDR3 in amino acids: CASVRTDNQPQHF. The CDR3 region has the DNA TGTGCCAGCGTACGGACAGACAATCAGCCCCAGCATTTT.

The chain has TRBV4-1 and TRBJ1-2, with 10 bases matching TRBD1. The ends lost 5 bases at V and 5 bases at J; junction bases unmatched: 5. This CDR3 region has 14 residues. Germline CDR1 reads MGHRA; CDR2 reads YSYEKL. CDR3 sequence: CASSSWDRGYGYTF. The CDR3 region has the DNA TGCGCCAGCAGCTCATGGGACAGGGGATATGGCTACACCTTC.

The chain employs TRBV27 and TRBJ2-7; maybe TRBD2 (6 bases). CDR3 size: 18 residues. The germline V and J ends were trimmed by 0 bases and 4 bases, with 22 bases remaining between them. The germline gives CDR1 MNHEY, CDR2 SMNVEV (reference sequence). CDR3 residues: CASSLSPPTGVSYYEQYF. CDR3 nucleotide sequence: TGTGCCAGCAGTTTATCCCCCCCTACGGGAGTCTCCTATTACGAGCAGTACTTC.

The rearrangement links TRBV5-1 to TRBJ2-7; tentatively, D is TRBD2 (5 bases). Germline CDR1 reads SGHRS; CDR2 reads YFSETQ. The CDR3 runs to 12 residues. V was trimmed by 1 base and J by 6 bases, leaving 8 bases between them. The chain's CDR3 is CASSLRGIEQYF. For the CDR3, the DNA is TGCGCCAGCAGCTTGCGAGGGATCGAGCAGTACTTC.

The chain couples TRBV27 to TRBJ2-7; 7 bases align to TRBD2. With V trimmed by 3 bases and J by 7 bases, 15 bases remained unmatched. This CDR3 has 16 amino acids. Germline V lookup: CDR1 MNHEY, CDR2 SMNVEV (reference sequence). The DNA of the CDR3 is TGTGCCAGCAGTTTCTTCGGGGCCAACCGGGAGGATGAGCAGTACTTC. Amino acid sequence: CASSFFGANREDEQYF.

The chain links TRBV6-5 to TRBJ2-7; the D gene is possibly TRBD1 (6 bases). Trimming took off 0 bases at V and 6 bases at J, with 9 bases between the two ends. CDR1 and CDR2 from the germline V gene are MNHEY and SVGAGI. This CDR3 has 13 residues. The CDR3 reads CASSYSWTAEQYF. The CDR3 nucleotides are TGTGCCAGCAGTTACTCGTGGACAGCCGAGCAGTACTTC.

The V and J genes are TRBV5-1 and TRBJ2-3; TRBD2 matches at 8 bases. CDR1 SGHRS and CDR2 YFSETQ come from the germline V gene. V gave up 1 base and J gave up 4 bases; unmatched junction bases: 17. The CDR3 extends over 19 amino acids. This CDR3 is CASSLYHSGRNIMADTQYF. As DNA, the CDR3 is TGCGCCAGCAGCTTGTACCACAGCGGGAGAAATATTATGGCAGATACGCAGTATTTT.

The chain joins TRBV6-2 or TRBV6-3 to TRBJ2-7, with 8 bases lining up with TRBD1. Losses at the gene ends were 2 bases for V and 6 bases for J; bases not matched to a gene: 9. Germline CDR1 MNHEY, CDR2 SVGEGT. The CDR3 spans 15 residues. This CDR3 reads CASSYGAQGAGEQYF. The CDR3 region has the DNA TGTGCCAGCAGTTACGGGGCGCAGGGGGCGGGCGAGCAGTACTTC.

The rearrangement uses TRBV3-1 (or the pseudogene TRBV3-2) and TRBJ2-5; 7 positions agree with TRBD2. The CDR3 contains 17 residues. Germline V CDR1 and CDR2: LGHDT, YNNKEL (reference sequence). Trimming removed 4 bases from V and 5 bases from J; junction bases left unmatched: 16. The CDR3 coding sequence is TGTGCCAGCAGCCTCGGTCTCCCGGGACTACCGGAGGAGACCCAGTACTTC. Protein product: CASSLGLPGLPEETQYF.

This chain links TRBV5-4 with TRBJ2-5; D may be TRBD1 (7 bases). Germline CDR1 SGHNT, CDR2 YYREEE (reference sequence). The CDR3 is 14 amino acids. The germline V and J ends were trimmed by 0 bases and 5 bases, with 11 bases remaining between them. The CDR3 DNA follows: TGTGCCAGCAGCTTGGGCAGGGGGGCCGAGACCCAGTACTTC. It is translated as CASSLGRGAETQYF.

The J gene is TRBJ1-5, the V gene TRBV20-1; tentatively, D is TRBD1 (6 bases). The V and J ends lost 3 bases and 4 bases respectively, with 13 bases between them. The CDR3 spans 14 residues. The germline V gene has CDR1 DFQATT and CDR2 SNEGSKA (reference sequence). The CDR3 nucleotides read TGCAGTGCTAGTCCGACAGGTCTTAATCAGCCCCAGCATTTT. Residues: CSASPTGLNQPQHF.

The chain carries TRBV11-3 and TRBJ1-5, with 8 bases fitting TRBD1. The CDR3 contains 20 residues. V was pared by 0 bases and J by 5 bases, with 18 bases of the junction left unmatched. CDR1 SGHNT and CDR2 YENEEA come from the germline V gene. The DNA of the CDR3 is TGTGCCAGCAGCTTAGAGGTAACGGACAGGGTCGATTTGGTGTATCAGCCCCAGCATTTT. Amino acid sequence: CASSLEVTDRVDLVYQPQHF.